These 15 T cell receptor beta chains share one sample of origin, sequenced in a study of cytomegalovirus exposure and HLA in healthy donors. PCR primers comprised 60 Vbeta and 13 Jbeta primers. Generated by immunoSEQ multiplex PCR, the TCRdb table keeps only in-frame clones and is missing some. This sample has fewer than 130,000 clones, with around 83% found just once. The source material was PBMCs. The source of these receptors is a woman aged 55-75 years in good health and CMV-seropositive.

V usage is TRBV4-1 and J usage is TRBJ2-7, with 7 bases fitting TRBD2. The CDR3 contains 16 residues. V trimming: 1 base; J trimming: 1 base; junction bases outside the gene matches: 7. Germline V gives CDR1 MGHRA, CDR2 YSYEKL. CDR3 amino acids: CASSQVHLSGSYEQYF. Here the CDR3 DNA reads TGCGCCAGCAGCCAAGTCCACCTTAGCGGGTCCTACGAGCAGTACTTC.

This rearrangement joins TRBV6-1 to TRBJ2-7; D ambiguous. From germline, CDR1 is MNHNS and CDR2 SASEGT. V lost 5 bases to trimming and J lost 3 bases, with 11 bases between them. The length of the CDR3 is 13 residues. The CDR3 is CASSFLFFYEQYF. In DNA, the CDR3 is TGTGCCAGCAGTTTCCTGTTCTTCTACGAGCAGTACTTC.

The chain couples TRBV18 to TRBJ2-2; a possible D gene is TRBD2 (6 bases). This CDR3 spans 12 amino acids. The ends were cut back, 6 bases at V and 9 bases at J, with 11 bases in the middle. Germline loops: CDR1 KGHSH, CDR2 LQKENI. The DNA of the CDR3 is TGTGCCAGCTCTCAACTAGCCCGGGAGCTGTTTTTT. It translates to CASSQLARELFF.

This chain joins TRBV18 and TRBJ2-7; 11 nucleotides match TRBD2. Germline V gives CDR1 KGHSH, CDR2 LQKENI. The CDR3 loop spans 16 amino acids. With 2 bases clipped from V and 5 bases from J, the junction kept 8 bases outside the gene matches. CDR3 nucleotide sequence: TGTGCCAGCTCACCATTACTAGCGGGAGTAGCAAACGAGCAGTACTTC. Translation gives CASSPLLAGVANEQYF.

The J gene is TRBJ1-5, the V gene TRBV30, with TRBD1 as a possible D gene (6 bases). The CDR3 is 13 residues long. Germline V lookup: CDR1 GTSNPN, CDR2 SVGIG (reference sequence). The germline V and J ends were trimmed by 8 bases and 6 bases, with 17 bases remaining between them. CDR3 nucleotide sequence: TGTGCCGTACAGGGTAGCGTAGGTCAGCCCCAGCATTTT. Amino acid sequence: CAVQGSVGQPQHF.

The chain joins TRBV11-2 to TRBJ2-1; TRBD2 aligns across 16 bases. The CDR3 is 18 residues long. The germline CDR1 and CDR2 sequences are SGHAT and FQNNGV. Germline trimming cut 3 bases from V and 10 bases from J; bases unmatched to any gene: 12. The CDR3 DNA reads TGTGCCAGCAGCTTTGACCTCGGGACTAGCGGGAGGGCCAGGGAGCAGTTCTTC. It yields the protein CASSFDLGTSGRAREQFF.

The CDR3 DNA reads TGTGCCAGCAGTGCCCCGGGACAGGGGACGTTCGAGCAGTACTTC. Its translation is CASSAPGQGTFEQYF. The V and J genes are TRBV27 and TRBJ2-5; TRBD1 aligns across 10 bases. Near its end, the DNA agrees better with TRBJ2-7, so the J call may be wrong. Germline V gene data show CDR1 as MNHEY and CDR2 as SMNVEV (reference sequence). The length of the CDR3 is 15 residues.

The J gene is TRBJ2-5, the V gene TRBV5-1, with a tentative D call TRBD1 (6 bases). Germline loops: CDR1 SGHRS, CDR2 YFSETQ. The CDR3 covers 14 residues. The V and J ends lost 3 bases and 4 bases respectively, with 13 bases between them. The CDR3 protein is CASSSRGAGETQYF. The CDR3 coding sequence is TGCGCCAGCAGCTCCAGGGGCGCGGGAGAGACCCAGTACTTC.

V usage is TRBV5-1 and J usage is TRBJ2-3, with D unresolved. Germline-derived CDR1 and CDR2 are SGHRS and YFSETQ. The CDR3 has 14 residues. Trimming removed 3 bases from V and 0 bases from J, with 8 bases in between. In DNA form, the CDR3 reads TGCGCCAGCAGCTCGGTTGGTAGCACAGATACGCAGTATTTT. The encoded protein is CASSSVGSTDTQYF. Filled out from reference TRBV5-1 and TRBJ2-3, the complete variable domain reads KAGVTQTPRYLIKTRGQQVTLSCSPISGHRSVSWYQQTPGQGLQFLFEYFSETQRNKGNFPGRFSGRQFSNSRSEMNVSTLELGDSALYLCASSSVGSTDTQYFGPGTRLTVL.

This chain connects TRBV7-2 to TRBJ2-7, with 12 positions matching TRBD2. The CDR3 extends over 17 amino acids. The V gene end was trimmed by 4 bases and the J gene end by 2 bases; junction bases not matched to a gene: 9. CDR1 SGHTA and CDR2 FQGNSA come from the germline V gene. Written as DNA, the CDR3 is TGTGCCAGCAGCTCACGGACTAGCGGGACTCACACCTACGAGCAGTACTTC. Translation gives CASSSRTSGTHTYEQYF.

The chain has TRBV27 and TRBJ2-1; 12 nucleotides agree with TRBD2. With 5 bases clipped from V and 15 bases from J, the junction kept 17 bases outside the gene matches. Looked up from germline, CDR1 is MNHEY and CDR2 is SMNVEV (reference sequence). The CDR3 totals 16 residues. As DNA, the CDR3 is TGTGCCAGCAGTACCTCCCGACTAGCGGGAGATAATGTAGGGTTCTTC. Protein: CASSTSRLAGDNVGFF.

The J gene is TRBJ2-5, the V gene TRBV10-3, with D uncertain. V was shortened by 0 bases and J by 10 bases, with 6 bases between the two germline ends. The CDR3 loop spans 11 amino acids. Germline CDR1 reads ENHRY; CDR2 reads SYGVKD. In nucleotides, the CDR3 is TGTGCCATCAGTGAGTCAGGAGTCCAGTACTTC. Protein sequence: CAISESGVQYF.

Only one count was recorded for this clone. The V call is TRBV7-3, the J call TRBJ2-5; D is perhaps TRBD1 (6 bases). This CDR3 region has 15 residues. The germline gives CDR1 SGHTA, CDR2 FQGTGA. The V end lost 5 bases, the J end lost 4 bases, and 17 bases lay between the germline ends. The CDR3 region has the DNA TGTGCCAGCAGCCCCGGGACAACGCCGCGAGAGACCCAGTACTTC. It codes for CASSPGTTPRETQYF.

J is TRBJ1-2 and V is TRBV4-1, with 7 bases that match TRBD1. The V segment lost 3 bases and the J segment 2 bases; nucleotides outside the gene matches: 3. Germline loops: CDR1 MGHRA, CDR2 YSYEKL. This CDR3 is built from 14 residues. CDR3 sequence reads: CASSHRTGNYGYTF. The CDR3 nucleotides are TGCGCCAGCAGCCACAGGACAGGAAACTATGGCTACACCTTC.

The chain joins TRBV11-3 to TRBJ2-7; TRBD2 matches 8 bases. The V segment lost 1 base and the J segment 1 base; nucleotides outside the gene matches: 9. The germline gives CDR1 SGHNT, CDR2 YENEEA. This CDR3 contains 17 residues. The CDR3 DNA follows: TGTGCCAGCAGCTTAGGAGCTAGCGGGCATTCTTCCTACGAGCAGTACTTC. Translating gives CASSLGASGHSSYEQYF.